The rows below give T cell receptor beta chains drawn from one sample of a study of T cells in localized non-small cell lung cancer. Produced via immunoSEQ multiplex PCR; TCRdb's table is partial and in-frame only. The profile shows approximately 83,000 clones, approximately 91% of them singletons. Sample: PBMCs, taken before any cancer treatment. Receptor source: a woman aged 35-75 years with stage II squamous cell lung carcinoma. Both conserved end residues are part of each CDR3. D genes are given only for firm matches. Only some rows state a clone size, as once, few, many or a class for expanded clones.

v_call	clone_size	d_call	j_call	cdr3_aa	cdr3_nt
TRBV5-1	-	-	TRBJ1-4	CASSPSDPEREKLFF	TGCGCCAGCAGCCCCTCGGATCCAGAAAGGGAAAAACTGTTTTTT
TRBV5-6	-	-	TRBJ2-1	CASSLSIVEQFF	TGTGCCAGCAGCTTGTCTATTGTTGAGCAGTTCTTC
TRBV27	-	TRBD1	TRBJ1-2	CASSFSRTGGIGGYTF	TGTGCCAGCAGTTTCTCTAGGACAGGGGGCATAGGCGGCTACACCTTC
TRBV28	-	-	TRBJ1-2	CASYLGGSRGYTF	TGTGCCTCATATCTGGGGGGATCACGGGGCTACACCTTC
TRBV4-1	-	-	TRBJ2-7	CASSLSLQIYEQYF	TGCGCCAGCAGCTTATCTCTCCAGATCTACGAGCAGTACTTC
TRBV27	-	TRBD1	TRBJ1-2	CASSWDSNYGYTF	TGTGCCAGCAGTTGGGACAGTAACTATGGCTACACCTTC
TRBV18	-	TRBD1	TRBJ1-1	CASSYDRVGTEAFF	TGTGCCAGCTCATACGACAGGGTTGGCACTGAAGCTTTCTTT
TRBV5-1	-	-	TRBJ1-1	CASSFAGVGTEAFF	TGCGCCAGCAGCTTTGCAGGGGTGGGCACTGAAGCTTTCTTT
TRBV5-1	-	TRBD2	TRBJ2-5	CASSLTGRREETQYF	TGCGCCAGCAGCTTGACCGGGAGGCGTGAAGAGACCCAGTACTTC
TRBV6-1	-	-	TRBJ1-2	CASMGENYGYTF	TGTGCCAGCATGGGGGAGAACTATGGCTACACCTTC
TRBV5-4	once	-	TRBJ1-1	CASTPKGTPVAEAFF	TGTGCCAGCACCCCAAAGGGGACTCCCGTCGCTGAAGCTTTCTTT
TRBV10-2	-	TRBD1	TRBJ1-5	CASSESGQFNQPQHF	TGCGCCAGCAGTGAGTCGGGACAGTTTAATCAGCCCCAGCATTTT
TRBV7-9	few	-	TRBJ2-7	CASSSDLRSYEQYF	TGTGCCAGCAGCTCGGACTTACGGTCCTACGAGCAGTACTTC
TRBV7-8	-	-	TRBJ1-1	CASSLVDGVTEAFF	TGTGCCAGCAGCCTAGTGGATGGCGTCACTGAAGCTTTCTTT
TRBV10-3	-	-	TRBJ2-5	CAISESAEGYETQYF	TGTGCCATCAGTGAGTCTGCAGAGGGATATGAGACCCAGTACTTC
TRBV6-6	-	-	TRBJ1-1	CASSYSGTARAFF	TGTGCCAGCAGTTACTCAGGGACCGCGCGAGCTTTCTTT
TRBV5-5	-	TRBD1	TRBJ2-7	CASSRTGGYDEQYF	TGTGCCAGCAGCCGGACAGGGGGATACGACGAGCAGTACTTC
TRBV6-5	few	TRBD2	TRBJ2-1	CASSFSGSVRDEQFF	TGTGCCAGCAGTTTCAGCGGGAGCGTACGGGATGAGCAGTTCTTC
TRBV5-1	-	-	TRBJ1-4	CASSLASRADEKLFF	TGCGCCAGCAGCTTGGCGTCTCGAGCGGATGAAAAACTGTTTTTT
TRBV5-1	once	-	TRBJ2-6	CASHLPKAGANVLTF	TGCGCCAGCCACCTTCCCAAGGCGGGGGCCAACGTCCTGACTTTC
TRBV5-1	-	-	TRBJ1-2	CASSLARESGYTF	TGCGCCAGCAGTCTGGCAAGGGAGAGTGGCTACACCTTC
TRBV5-4	-	TRBD2	TRBJ2-7	CASSWGTSGALYEQYF	TGTGCCAGCAGCTGGGGGACTAGCGGAGCCCTGTACGAGCAGTACTTC
TRBV10-3	-	-	TRBJ1-4	CAISRRQQDEKLFF	TGTGCCATCAGTCGCAGACAGCAGGATGAAAAACTGTTTTTT
TRBV14	-	TRBD2	TRBJ2-1	CASSRTSGRHNEQFF	TGTGCCAGCAGCCGGACTAGCGGGAGACACAATGAGCAGTTCTTC
TRBV19	-	TRBD1	TRBJ1-1	CASSITGGSSEAFF	TGTGCCAGTAGTATCACAGGGGGTTCCTCTGAAGCTTTCTTT
TRBV6-1	-	TRBD1	TRBJ1-1	CASSTGAAMNTEAFF	TGTGCCAGCAGCACAGGGGCGGCTATGAACACTGAAGCTTTCTTT
TRBV28	-	-	TRBJ1-1	CASSSTPRTVGAFF	TGTGCCAGCAGTTCCACTCCCCGGACTGTGGGGGCTTTCTTT